A single T cell receptor (beta chain) is shown here with its context. No cognate antigen has been identified for it. Base qualities are not at hand, and no much larger clone is one base apart. This sample is drawn from a study of T cells in Graves' hyperthyroidism and ophthalmopathy (dated by TCRdb to the late 2010s). The study in broad terms: Peripheral blood samples were taken at initial diagnosis, before any treatment was given. Prospective prediction of ophthalmopathy was tested in an independent validation cohort consisting of 18 hyperthyroidism patients and approximately 16 patients who later progressed to ophthalmopathy. According to the paper, TCR Vbeta CDR3 sequencing was carried out on 135 peripheral blood samples, which came from 40 to 45 ophthalmopathy, 80 or so hyperthyroidism and approximately 17 progressor patients. In more than five Graves' hyperthyroidism patients, the study also compared T-cell repertoires from thyroid tissue with T-cell repertoires from blood. After blood sampling, hyperthyroidism patients were treated with methimazole at a starting dose of 30 mg daily, and ophthalmopathy patients were treated with high-dose intravenous methylprednisolone. TCR V-J signatures able to tell the groups apart were searched for in a discovery cohort of about a hundred patients, of whom over 40 had Graves' ophthalmopathy and around 56 had stable Graves' hyperthyroidism. The roughly 100 discovery patients were randomly split 7:3 into training and test sets. Beyond this particular receptor, the publication reports: Ophthalmopathy was separated from stable hyperthyroidism by a 13 V-J signature model, with about 86% sensitivity and approximately 84% specificity obtained in cross-validation and 80%/75% obtained in testing. No statistical method was used to fix the sample size in advance, and group allocation was not hidden from the investigators. In validation, progression to ophthalmopathy was predicted by the model with 70.59% sensitivity and 72.22% specificity, a median of 6.5 months before onset. Most expanded thyroid clonotypes (frequency above 0.001) were also detected in blood, suggesting blood repertoires may reflect thyroid immune responses.

Stable Graves' hyperthyroidism was defined as the absence of progression to ophthalmopathy over 18 months of follow-up. Hyperthyroidism patients were aged 18 to 65 years and newly diagnosed, with disease duration of less than 2 months. The study excluded patients with uncontrolled infections, other autoimmune diseases, pregnancy or lactation. Diagnoses were based on clinical symptoms, serum thyroxine and TRAb, thyroid ultrasound and orbital computed tomography. Ficoll-Paque density gradient centrifugation was used to isolate PBMCs from 9.5 to 10 ml of fresh peripheral blood. Trizol reagent was used to extract total RNA, and RNA quality was then checked on an Agilent 2100 Bioanalyzer. The germline V gene gives CDR1 as SGDLS and CDR2 as YYNGEE. From the cysteine through the phenylalanine, the CDR3 covers 14 amino acids. Just CDR3 DNA is preserved here, 42 bases in frame from base 1. A distance of 15 bases separates the germline ends of V and J, which lose 4 bases and 4 bases respectively.

The TCR beta CDR3 regions were amplified from the RNA transcripts. The first round of RT-PCR for the TCR CDR3 was performed with the HTBI primer set and the Qiagen OneStep RT-PCR kit. The libraries were constructed in a second round of multiplex PCR and then size-selected and purified. Libraries were sequenced paired-end with 100 bp reads on an Illumina HiSeq2000. The published analysis was carried out like this. SOAPnuke was used to process the raw data, with reads discarded if the reads contained adapters or uncalled bases, had a mean Phred below 15, or lacked an exact constant-primer or identifier match. High-quality paired reads were merged with COPE v1.2.5, and unique nucleotide sequences were defined as clonotypes. MiTCR v1.1 was used to align clonotypes to the IMGT TRBV, TRBD and TRBJ reference segments. The analysis was restricted to V-J combinations with a frequency above 0.0001, which together covered approximately 99% of the repertoires. A TCS score was defined as the ratio of F50 (clonal expansion) to E x V (chaos), with BLOSUM62-based TCRdist applied between CDR3 peptides within each V-J. Welch's t-statistics and random forest reduced several hundred V-J features to 13, which were used in a naive Bayes classifier (R e1071). Starting from the raw public reads, TCRdb applied fastp trimming at Q25, assembled clones with MiXCR and retained in-frame beta chains. Rows matching on CDR3 protein sequence are summarized as one entry with the most common DNA and genes. V and J calls and clone size were set by TCRdb, not the authors. This sample has fewer than 900,000 distinct CDR3 sequences in its table, and 16% of those were observed once. The ten largest clones take up under 8.5% of the sample.

This TCR was recovered from a man younger than 35 with Graves' hyperthyroidism. This sequence uses TRBV9 and TRBJ2-7; the D call is possibly TRBD1 or TRBD2, each sharing 6 bases. What was sequenced was blood. The CDR3 reads CASSRGREGYEQYF. Here is the DNA: TGTGCCAGCAGCCGGGGGCGGGAAGGGTACGAGCAGTACTTC.